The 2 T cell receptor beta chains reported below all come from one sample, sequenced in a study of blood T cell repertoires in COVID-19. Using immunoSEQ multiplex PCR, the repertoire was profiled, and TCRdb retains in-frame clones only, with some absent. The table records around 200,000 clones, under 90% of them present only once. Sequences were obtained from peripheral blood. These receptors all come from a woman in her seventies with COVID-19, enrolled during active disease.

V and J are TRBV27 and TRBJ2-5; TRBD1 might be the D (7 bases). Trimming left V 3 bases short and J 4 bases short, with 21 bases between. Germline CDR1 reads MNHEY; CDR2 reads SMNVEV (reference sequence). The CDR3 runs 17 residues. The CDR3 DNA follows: TGTGCCAGCAGTTTTGGTTATCGTGCCCAGGGGGGAGAGACCCAGTACTTC. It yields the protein CASSFGYRAQGGETQYF.

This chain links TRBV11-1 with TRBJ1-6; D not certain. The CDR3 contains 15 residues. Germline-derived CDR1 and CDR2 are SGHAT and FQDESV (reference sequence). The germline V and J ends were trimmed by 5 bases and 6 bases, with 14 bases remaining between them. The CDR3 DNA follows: TGTGCCAGCAGCAGACGGGTTCGGGTTAATTCACCCCTCCACTTT. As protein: CASSRRVRVNSPLHF.